In its sample, the clone carrying this TCR beta chain was seen many times. Its target is not known. MiXCR was run by TCRdb on the 5' RACE reads, yielding one entry per CDR3 protein. Here the sample spans 250,000 or so distinct CDR3 sequences, approximately 3.5% being singletons. This sample stems from a study of T cells after yellow fever vaccination. Overall study findings and caveats: A large majority of primary-vaccination clones showed up again after the booster (about 96% CD4, roughly 91% CD8). The secondary response was weaker but peaked faster, day 5 versus 15.

Germline CDR1 SGHNT, CDR2 YYREEE (reference sequence). The CDR3 covers 13 residues. Trimming took off 5 bases at V and 2 bases at J, with 10 bases between the two ends. This sample comprised PBMCs, obtained 15 days after the yellow fever booster vaccination. The rearrangement links TRBV5-4 to TRBJ2-5; the D gene is possibly TRBD2 (6 bases). The sequence was collected from a young man who received the YFV17D yellow fever vaccine. The CDR3 loop reads CASRSGTQETQYF. In DNA form, the CDR3 reads TGTGCCAGCAGGTCGGGGACTCAAGAGACCCAGTACTTC.